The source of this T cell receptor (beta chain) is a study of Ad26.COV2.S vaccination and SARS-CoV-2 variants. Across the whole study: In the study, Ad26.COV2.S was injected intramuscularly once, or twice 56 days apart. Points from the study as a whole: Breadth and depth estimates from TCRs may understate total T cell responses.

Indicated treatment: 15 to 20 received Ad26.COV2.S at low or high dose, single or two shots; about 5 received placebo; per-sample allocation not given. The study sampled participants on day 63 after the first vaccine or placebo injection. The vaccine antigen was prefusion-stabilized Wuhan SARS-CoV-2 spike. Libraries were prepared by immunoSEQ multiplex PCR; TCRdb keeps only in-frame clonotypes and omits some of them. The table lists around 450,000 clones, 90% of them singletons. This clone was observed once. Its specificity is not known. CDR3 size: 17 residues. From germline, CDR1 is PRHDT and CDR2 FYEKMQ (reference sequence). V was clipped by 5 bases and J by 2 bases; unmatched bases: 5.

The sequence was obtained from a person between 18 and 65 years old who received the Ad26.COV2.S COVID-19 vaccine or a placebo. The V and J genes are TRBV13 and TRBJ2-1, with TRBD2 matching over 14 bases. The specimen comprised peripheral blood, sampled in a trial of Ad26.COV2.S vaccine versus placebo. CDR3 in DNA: TGTGCCAGCAGCCCGGGACTAGCGGGAGTGCCCTACAATGAGCAGTTCTTC. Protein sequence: CASSPGLAGVPYNEQFF. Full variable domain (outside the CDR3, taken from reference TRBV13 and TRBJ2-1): AAGVIQSPRHLIKEKRETATLKCYPIPRHDTVYWYQQGPGQDPQFLISFYEKMQSDKGSIPDRFSAQQFSDYHSELNMSSLELGDSALYFCASSPGLAGVPYNEQFFGPGTRLTVL.